This T cell receptor (beta chain) emerged from a study of OX40 agonist ivuxolimab in advanced cancers. Looking at the study overall: Of mixed ages from about 23 to 90 and averaging around 60 years, the group was more than 65% male.

Sampling times: baseline, cycle 4 day 1, cycle 7 day 1. The CDR3 runs 15 residues. V gave up 4 bases and J gave up 4 bases; unmatched junction bases: 6. Germline assignment: CDR1 SGHNT and CDR2 YYREEE (reference sequence). Study-wide results and limits: It was not determined which antigens were specifically recognized by the peripheral T cells that had undergone clonal expansion.

TCRdb's table, derived via immunoSEQ multiplex PCR, lists solely in-frame clones and lacks some. The profile shows about 44,000 clones, about 80% of them singletons. This clone has just a few counts. Its target is unknown. This TCR was recovered from an adult with an advanced solid tumor such as melanoma, head and neck, liver or kidney cancer. Sample: CD4+ or CD8+ T cells sorted from blood, taken in a trial of the OX40 agonist ivuxolimab. The chain joins TRBV5-4 to TRBJ2-7; 12 bases are a match to TRBD2. Written as DNA, the CDR3 is TGTGCCAGCAGCCCCCGACTAGCGGGGGCTTACGAGCAGTACTTC. Protein: CASSPRLAGAYEQYF.